This TCR beta chain was found in a study of identical twins. This clonotype has only a few counts. V lost 5 bases and J lost 0, with 17 bases in between. Germline V CDR1 and CDR2: SNHLY, FYNNEI. CDR3 length: 16 amino acids. Via MiXCR, TCRdb re-called the 5' RACE reads, giving one row per CDR3 protein. Of roughly 540,000 distinct CDR3 sequences listed, under 25% are singletons. The same sample was also studied in work on T cells expressing NK-cell markers.

V gene TRBV2 combines with J gene TRBJ2-7; D is undetermined. The clonotype originates from a woman aged 18-35 years in good health. The sample taken for sequencing was CD4+ T cells sorted from blood. The CDR3 DNA follows: TGTGCCAGCAGTCCTACGGACGTACTTTTCTCCTACGAGCAGTACTTC. It is translated as CASSPTDVLFSYEQYF.